Below are 6 T cell receptor beta chains sequenced from a single sample in a study of blood T cell repertoires in COVID-19 (dated by TCRdb to about 2020). Library preparation employed the immunoSEQ multiplex PCR assay. The source is immuneACCESS, and TCRdb retained only in-frame sequences with V and J called. Part of the clones is not carried over; for the studies checked, unresolved V genes explain less than half of this, and the remainder is unexplained. The sample data list about 130,000 clones, and around 90% of these were observed just once. The top ten clonotypes cover less than 5% of the sample. Input material: peripheral blood. These receptor sequences come from a man in his fifties or sixties with COVID-19, enrolled during active disease.

This rearrangement joins TRBV11-3 to TRBJ2-1; tentatively, D is TRBD2 (7 bases). This CDR3 contains 14 residues. The V gene lost 6 bases and the J gene lost 5 bases, with 14 bases spanning the gap. Germline V gives CDR1 SGHNT, CDR2 YENEEA. The CDR3 sequence is CASSLRGGNNEQFF. CDR3 nucleotides: TGTGCCAGCAGTTTAAGGGGGGGGAACAATGAGCAGTTCTTC.

The V gene is TRBV10-1, the J gene TRBJ2-1, with 7 bases aligning to TRBD2. The ends lost 3 bases at V and 8 bases at J; junction bases unmatched: 13. The CDR3 totals 16 residues. CDR1 WNHNN and CDR2 SYGVQD come from the germline V gene (reference sequence). The CDR3 is CASSDRDAGDIYEQFF. The CDR3 region has the DNA TGCGCCAGCAGTGACCGGGACGCGGGAGATATCTATGAGCAGTTCTTC.

The V call is TRBV3-1 (or the pseudogene TRBV3-2), the J call TRBJ1-1; D gene uncertain. V gave up 0 bases and J gave up 6 bases, with 14 bases separating them. The CDR3 is made up of 15 amino acids. Germline lookup yields CDR1 LGHDT and CDR2 YNNKEL (reference sequence). The CDR3 bases are TGTGCCAGCAGCCAAGAAGAGACCGGACTCTCTGAAGCTTTCTTT. This translates into CASSQEETGLSEAFF.

The CDR3 DNA reads as TGTGCCACCCCAGGAGGGCCCAATAACTACGAGCAGTACTTC. Translation: CATPGGPNNYEQYF. The chain recombines TRBV24-1 with TRBJ2-7; possibly TRBD2 for D (6 bases). The V gene lost 9 bases and the J gene lost 3 bases, with 17 bases spanning the gap. Germline V gives CDR1 KGHDR, CDR2 SFDVKD. The CDR3 extends over 14 amino acids.

The chain recombines TRBV19 with TRBJ2-5; possible D gene TRBD1, 6 bases. CDR1 is LNHDA, CDR2 SQIVND, per germline (reference sequence). This CDR3 spans 16 amino acids. With 4 bases removed from V and 1 base from J, the gap between germline ends came to 16 bases. CDR3: CASSTGEIGSQETQYF. The CDR3 DNA reads as TGTGCCAGTAGTACAGGGGAGATAGGGAGCCAAGAGACCCAGTACTTC. Together with reference TRBV19 and TRBJ2-5, the CDR3 gives the full variable domain: DGGITQSPKYLFRKEGQNVTLSCEQNLNHDAMYWYRQDPGQGLRLIYYSQIVNDFQKGDIAEGYSVSREKKESFPLTVTSAQKNPTAFYLCASSTGEIGSQETQYFGPGTRLLVL.

V usage is TRBV11-2 and J usage is TRBJ2-2, with a possible D match to TRBD2 (7 bases). Germline CDR1 is SGHAT and CDR2 is FQNNGV. V gave up 11 bases and J gave up 2 bases, with 12 bases separating them. CDR3 length: 13 amino acids. The CDR3 reads CADGGLNTGELFF. In nucleotides, the CDR3 is TGTGCCGACGGGGGGCTTAACACCGGGGAGCTGTTTTTT. The complete variable domain, with remaining parts taken from reference TRBV11-2 and TRBJ2-2, reads EAGVAQSPRYKIIEKRQSVAFWCNPISGHATLYWYQQILGQGPKLLIQFQNNGVVDDSQLPKDRFSAERLKGVDSTLKIQPAKLEDSAVYLCADGGLNTGELFFGEGSRLTVL.